A selection of T cell receptor beta chains follows, all from one sample in a study of T cell changes during pregnancy in multiple sclerosis. Measured with immunoSEQ multiplex PCR; TCRdb has only the in-frame clones, and not every one. The table records nearly 110,000 clones, about 90% of them present only once. Sequencing was performed on peripheral blood, taken before pregnancy. The receptors were sampled from a female donor with multiple sclerosis, enrolled in a pregnancy study. Both conserved end residues are part of each CDR3. Fields, in order: CDR3 DNA, CDR3 protein, CDR3 length, J gene, D gene, V gene, clone size. D genes are given only for firm matches. The size entry is marked missing in some rows and otherwise reads once, few, many or a size class.

cdr3_nt: TGTGCCAGCAGTACCGGGACACTTGCAACTAATGAAAAACTGTTTTTT; cdr3_aa: CASSTGTLATNEKLFF; cdr3_length: 16; j_call: TRBJ1-4; d_call: NA; v_call: TRBV7-9; clone_size: NA
cdr3_nt: TGTGCCAGCAGCTTGGCTAGCGGGGTAACAGATACGCAGTATTTT; cdr3_aa: CASSLASGVTDTQYF; cdr3_length: 15; j_call: TRBJ2-3; d_call: TRBD2; v_call: TRBV5-4; clone_size: once
cdr3_nt: TGTGCCAGCAGTGAGGGGGCAAATCAGCCCCAGCATTTT; cdr3_aa: CASSEGANQPQHF; cdr3_length: 13; j_call: TRBJ1-5; d_call: NA; v_call: TRBV6-1; clone_size: NA
cdr3_nt: TGTGCCAGCAGCCTAAGACTAGCGGGGGGACCCGGGGAGCTGTTTTTT; cdr3_aa: CASSLRLAGGPGELFF; cdr3_length: 16; j_call: TRBJ2-2; d_call: TRBD2; v_call: TRBV11-3; clone_size: NA
cdr3_nt: TGTGCCAGCAGCTTAACGGGGCAGGGTGAAGCTTTCTTT; cdr3_aa: CASSLTGQGEAFF; cdr3_length: 13; j_call: TRBJ1-1; d_call: NA; v_call: TRBV7-3; clone_size: NA
cdr3_nt: TGCGCCAGCAGCTTGGAAAGTATGGGGGCGCAGTACTTC; cdr3_aa: CASSLESMGAQYF; cdr3_length: 13; j_call: TRBJ2-4; d_call: NA; v_call: TRBV5-1; clone_size: NA
cdr3_nt: TGTGCCAGTAGTGGCGGAGCGGATCTTAGGGAGACCCAGTACTTC; cdr3_aa: CASSGGADLRETQYF; cdr3_length: 15; j_call: TRBJ2-5; d_call: NA; v_call: TRBV19; clone_size: NA
cdr3_nt: TGTGCCAGCAGCCTTCGTCGGGCTAGCGGGAGATGGAATGAGCAGTTCTTC; cdr3_aa: CASSLRRASGRWNEQFF; cdr3_length: 17; j_call: TRBJ2-1; d_call: TRBD2; v_call: TRBV7-3; clone_size: NA
cdr3_nt: TGTGCCAGCAGCCTATTAGCGGGCGAAGAGACCCAGTACTTC; cdr3_aa: CASSLLAGEETQYF; cdr3_length: 14; j_call: TRBJ2-5; d_call: TRBD2; v_call: TRBV7-2; clone_size: NA
cdr3_nt: TGTGCCAGCAGTCGGACGGGACACTCGAAAGAGACCCAGTACTTC; cdr3_aa: CASSRTGHSKETQYF; cdr3_length: 15; j_call: TRBJ2-5; d_call: NA; v_call: TRBV11-2; clone_size: NA
cdr3_nt: TGTGCCTGGGGCGGTATCACTGAAGCTTTCTTT; cdr3_aa: CAWGGITEAFF; cdr3_length: 11; j_call: TRBJ1-1; d_call: NA; v_call: TRBV30; clone_size: NA
cdr3_nt: TGTGCCAGCAGCTTATTAGAGGGCGGGGGGGCCGTTTACAATGAGCAGTTCTTC; cdr3_aa: CASSLLEGGGAVYNEQFF; cdr3_length: 18; j_call: TRBJ2-1; d_call: TRBD2; v_call: TRBV11-3; clone_size: NA
cdr3_nt: TGTGCCAGCAGCTTAGCAATGAGTAGCACAGATACGCAGTATTTT; cdr3_aa: CASSLAMSSTDTQYF; cdr3_length: 15; j_call: TRBJ2-3; d_call: NA; v_call: TRBV13; clone_size: NA
cdr3_nt: TGTGCCAGCAGGGGGGGGACCCACAATGAGCAGTTCTTC; cdr3_aa: CASRGGTHNEQFF; cdr3_length: 13; j_call: TRBJ2-1; d_call: TRBD2; v_call: TRBV5-4; clone_size: once
cdr3_nt: TGTGCCAGCTCCCGACAGGGGGCCACGAACACCGGGGAGCTGTTTTTT; cdr3_aa: CASSRQGATNTGELFF; cdr3_length: 16; j_call: TRBJ2-2; d_call: TRBD1; v_call: TRBV18; clone_size: NA
cdr3_nt: TGTGCCAGCAGGGATATAGGGACAATGGGCAATGAGCAGTTCTTC; cdr3_aa: CASRDIGTMGNEQFF; cdr3_length: 15; j_call: TRBJ2-1; d_call: NA; v_call: TRBV2; clone_size: NA
cdr3_nt: TGTGCCAGCAGCTTAGGAACGGACAGGAACTATGGCTACACCTTC; cdr3_aa: CASSLGTDRNYGYTF; cdr3_length: 15; j_call: TRBJ1-2; d_call: TRBD1; v_call: TRBV7-2; clone_size: once
cdr3_nt: TGTGCCAGCAGGGGTGTTTCCCCGGGGAACTATGGCTACACCTTC; cdr3_aa: CASRGVSPGNYGYTF; cdr3_length: 15; j_call: TRBJ1-2; d_call: NA; v_call: TRBV6-5; clone_size: NA
cdr3_nt: TGCGCCAGCAGCTTGGGTAGACAGGGCTATGGCTACACCTTC; cdr3_aa: CASSLGRQGYGYTF; cdr3_length: 14; j_call: TRBJ1-2; d_call: TRBD1; v_call: TRBV5-1; clone_size: NA
cdr3_nt: TGTGCCAGCAGTGAAGACAGAGGACAAACAGATACGCAGTATTTT; cdr3_aa: CASSEDRGQTDTQYF; cdr3_length: 15; j_call: TRBJ2-3; d_call: NA; v_call: TRBV6-1; clone_size: once
cdr3_nt: TGCGCCAGCAGAGGGCGGGAGATGCACACCGGGGAGCTGTTTTTT; cdr3_aa: CASRGREMHTGELFF; cdr3_length: 15; j_call: TRBJ2-2; d_call: TRBD2; v_call: TRBV5-1; clone_size: once
cdr3_nt: TGCGCCAGCACCCCCATGACAGGGCGAGTGGAGACCCAGTACTTC; cdr3_aa: CASTPMTGRVETQYF; cdr3_length: 15; j_call: TRBJ2-5; d_call: TRBD1; v_call: TRBV5-1; clone_size: NA
cdr3_nt: TGTGCCAGCAGACGACAGGGGATTGGCAATCAGCCCCAGCATTTT; cdr3_aa: CASRRQGIGNQPQHF; cdr3_length: 15; j_call: TRBJ1-5; d_call: TRBD1; v_call: TRBV6-5; clone_size: once
cdr3_nt: TGCGCCAGCAGCCCGGACAGCGTGGCGACGCCTGCCTACACCTTC; cdr3_aa: CASSPDSVATPAYTF; cdr3_length: 15; j_call: TRBJ1-2; d_call: NA; v_call: TRBV5-1; clone_size: NA
cdr3_nt: TGTGCCAGCAAAATCCGGACAGGGCCCGGGGAGCTGTTTTTT; cdr3_aa: CASKIRTGPGELFF; cdr3_length: 14; j_call: TRBJ2-2; d_call: TRBD1; v_call: TRBV6-5; clone_size: NA
cdr3_nt: TGTGCCAGCTCCCCGGGACTAGCGGGGACAGATACGCAGTATTTT; cdr3_aa: CASSPGLAGTDTQYF; cdr3_length: 15; j_call: TRBJ2-3; d_call: TRBD2; v_call: TRBV18; clone_size: NA
cdr3_nt: TGTGCCAGTAGCGGATACAGGGGGGCCTACGAGCAGTACTTC; cdr3_aa: CASSGYRGAYEQYF; cdr3_length: 14; j_call: TRBJ2-7; d_call: TRBD1; v_call: TRBV19; clone_size: NA
cdr3_nt: TGCGCCAGCAGCCAAGTAGCGGGCTCGACCGGGGAGCTGTTTTTT; cdr3_aa: CASSQVAGSTGELFF; cdr3_length: 15; j_call: TRBJ2-2; d_call: TRBD2; v_call: TRBV4-1; clone_size: NA
cdr3_nt: TGTGCCATCAGTGATCCCCTCCTGGGAGAAAAGTCCAATATTGGCTATGGCTACACCTTC; cdr3_aa: CAISDPLLGEKSNIGYGYTF; cdr3_length: 20; j_call: TRBJ1-2; d_call: NA; v_call: TRBV10-3; clone_size: NA
cdr3_nt: TGTGCCAGCTCACACACGGGACAGGGGGCAAATAATTCACCCCTCCACTTT; cdr3_aa: CASSHTGQGANNSPLHF; cdr3_length: 17; j_call: TRBJ1-6; d_call: TRBD1; v_call: TRBV18; clone_size: once
cdr3_nt: TGTGCCAGCAGTTCCGCGGGACAGGGTAACACCGGGGAGCTGTTTTTT; cdr3_aa: CASSSAGQGNTGELFF; cdr3_length: 16; j_call: TRBJ2-2; d_call: TRBD1; v_call: TRBV6-5; clone_size: NA
cdr3_nt: TGTGCCAGCTCACCAAGGGGGCCGCCAACGGAATCACCCCTCCACTTT; cdr3_aa: CASSPRGPPTESPLHF; cdr3_length: 16; j_call: TRBJ1-6; d_call: TRBD1; v_call: TRBV18; clone_size: few
cdr3_nt: TGTGCCACCAGCAGAGACCCACCTAGCGGGATATTCTCCGGGGGCAATGAGCAGTTCTTC; cdr3_aa: CATSRDPPSGIFSGGNEQFF; cdr3_length: 20; j_call: TRBJ2-1; d_call: TRBD2; v_call: TRBV15; clone_size: NA
cdr3_nt: TGTGCCAGCAGCTTATCCCTGCAGGGCGGTGGTAATTCACCCCTCCACTTT; cdr3_aa: CASSLSLQGGGNSPLHF; cdr3_length: 17; j_call: TRBJ1-6; d_call: NA; v_call: TRBV7-8; clone_size: few
cdr3_nt: TGTGCCAGCAGTCCCTGGGCAGGACAGGGGAATGAGCAGTTCTTC; cdr3_aa: CASSPWAGQGNEQFF; cdr3_length: 15; j_call: TRBJ2-1; d_call: TRBD1; v_call: TRBV9; clone_size: NA
cdr3_nt: TGTGCCAGCAGCCCCGGCCGCGGGGACTGGCCACAGTACTTC; cdr3_aa: CASSPGRGDWPQYF; cdr3_length: 14; j_call: TRBJ2-7; d_call: NA; v_call: TRBV13; clone_size: NA
cdr3_nt: TGTGCCAGCAGCTCCCGGGGTAGCGTCGGGGAGCTGTTTTTT; cdr3_aa: CASSSRGSVGELFF; cdr3_length: 14; j_call: TRBJ2-2; d_call: NA; v_call: TRBV7-9; clone_size: NA
cdr3_nt: TGTGCCAGCAGTTTGGTAGTCGGGGGGAGCAATCAGCCCCAGCATTTT; cdr3_aa: CASSLVVGGSNQPQHF; cdr3_length: 16; j_call: TRBJ1-5; d_call: NA; v_call: TRBV27; clone_size: NA
cdr3_nt: TGCAGCGCCGGGACAGGAGAATACGAGCAGTACTTC; cdr3_aa: CSAGTGEYEQYF; cdr3_length: 12; j_call: TRBJ2-7; d_call: TRBD1; v_call: TRBV29-1; clone_size: NA
cdr3_nt: TGTGCCAGCAGCGTAGTCACAGGTCAGAACACTGAAGCTTTCTTT; cdr3_aa: CASSVVTGQNTEAFF; cdr3_length: 15; j_call: TRBJ1-1; d_call: NA; v_call: TRBV9; clone_size: few
cdr3_nt: TGCGCCAGCAGCTTGGTTCCAGGTAGCTACGAGCAGTACTTC; cdr3_aa: CASSLVPGSYEQYF; cdr3_length: 14; j_call: TRBJ2-7; d_call: NA; v_call: TRBV5-1; clone_size: NA
cdr3_nt: TGTGCCAGCGGTGACTCCGGGACAGTGAACACTGAAGCTTTCTTT; cdr3_aa: CASGDSGTVNTEAFF; cdr3_length: 15; j_call: TRBJ1-1; d_call: TRBD1; v_call: TRBV6-5; clone_size: once
cdr3_nt: TGTGCCAGCAGCTTCCACCGACGCTCGGGCGGGAGGTTCCGTTACGAGCAGTACTTC; cdr3_aa: CASSFHRRSGGRFRYEQYF; cdr3_length: 19; j_call: TRBJ2-7; d_call: TRBD2; v_call: TRBV7-3; clone_size: NA
cdr3_nt: TGTGCCAGTAGTATAGCGGGACAGTTCAATCAGCCCCAGCATTTT; cdr3_aa: CASSIAGQFNQPQHF; cdr3_length: 15; j_call: TRBJ1-5; d_call: TRBD1; v_call: TRBV19; clone_size: NA
cdr3_nt: TGTGCCAGCAGTCGACTAGCGGGGGACCTGATAGCCTACAATGAGCAGTTCTTC; cdr3_aa: CASSRLAGDLIAYNEQFF; cdr3_length: 18; j_call: TRBJ2-1; d_call: TRBD2; v_call: TRBV2; clone_size: once
cdr3_nt: TGTGCCAGCAGCTTCACTAGCGGGAAAGGGAATGAGCAGTTCTTC; cdr3_aa: CASSFTSGKGNEQFF; cdr3_length: 15; j_call: TRBJ2-1; d_call: TRBD2; v_call: TRBV7-3; clone_size: NA
cdr3_nt: TGTGCCGGCAGCTCATATAGCGGGAATGGCCGTGAGCAGTTCTTC; cdr3_aa: CAGSSYSGNGREQFF; cdr3_length: 15; j_call: TRBJ2-1; d_call: TRBD2; v_call: TRBV27; clone_size: NA
cdr3_nt: TGTGCCAGCAGCTTGGCCGCGGGAGTAACTGAGCAGTTCTTC; cdr3_aa: CASSLAAGVTEQFF; cdr3_length: 14; j_call: TRBJ2-1; d_call: TRBD2; v_call: TRBV11-3; clone_size: NA
cdr3_nt: TGCGCCAGCAGCAAACACCCGGACAGGAACAATGAGCAGTTCTTC; cdr3_aa: CASSKHPDRNNEQFF; cdr3_length: 15; j_call: TRBJ2-1; d_call: TRBD1; v_call: TRBV4-3; clone_size: NA
cdr3_nt: TGTGCCAGCTCACAACGAGAAGATACGCAGTATTTT; cdr3_aa: CASSQREDTQYF; cdr3_length: 12; j_call: TRBJ2-3; d_call: NA; v_call: TRBV18; clone_size: NA